This TCR beta chain was observed in a study of T cells expressing NK-cell markers. Study-wide context: Seven HCMV-seropositive donors and one seronegative donor made up the eight sequenced donors. Study outcomes and limitations: There were four donors in whom these clonotypes also led the CD3+CD56-NKG2C+ fraction.

After re-calling the 5' RACE reads, TCRdb lists one entry per CDR3 protein, DNA absent. Recorded here are about 110,000 distinct CDR3 sequences; the top ten clones represent roughly 20%. As concerns this clonotype: Its cognate antigen is unknown.

Germline V CDR1 and CDR2: SQVTM, ANQGSEA. The CDR3 extends over 12 amino acids. Specimen: blood T cells: a sorted CD56 or NKG2C T cell subset, CD4+ or CD8+ T cells, or bulk PBMC T cells (not recorded which). This chain joins TRBV29-1 and TRBJ2-5; TCRdb's D gene call, TRBD1, goes unchecked for lack of DNA. The source of this sequence is a woman aged 18 to 69 in good health. The CDR3 region is CGVENRVETQYF.